One sample yielded the 8 T cell receptor beta chains listed below, sequenced in a study of T-cell reconstitution after alpha-beta-depleted transplantation in children. Using unique molecular identifiers, the investigators prepared the TCRbeta library. MiXCR was run by TCRdb on the PCR reads, yielding one entry per CDR3 protein. The sample holds fewer than 750,000 distinct CDR3 sequences, roughly 23% seen once. Sequenced here: PBMCs, mostly from graft donor cells, sampled 360 days after TCRalphabeta/CD19-depleted stem cell transplant. All receptors come from a boy less than two years old who had a stem cell transplant for acute myeloid leukemia, so the T cells may come from the graft donor.

This clonotype occurred many times. The chain recombines TRBV4-3 with TRBJ2-2; D could derive from TRBD1 or TRBD2 (6 bases each). There are 16 residues in the CDR3. V gave up 2 bases and J gave up 5 bases, with 15 bases separating them. CDR1 is LGHNA and CDR2 is YSLEER in the germline V gene. The CDR3 is CASSQIFWRGTGELFF. The CDR3 bases are TGCGCCAGCAGCCAAATCTTCTGGAGGGGGACCGGGGAGCTGTTTTTT.

The chain uses TRBV2 and TRBJ2-5, with 15 bases aligning to TRBD2. The V gene's germline CDR1 is SNHLY and CDR2 FYNNEI. This CDR3 is 17 amino acids long. With V trimmed by 6 bases and J by 2 bases, 7 bases remained unmatched. The CDR3 DNA reads as TGTGCCAGCAGCCCGGGGACTAGCGGGGGGTCGCAAGAGACCCAGTACTTC. It translates to CASSPGTSGGSQETQYF.

This clonotype was observed many times. V gene TRBV6-1 combines with J gene TRBJ2-1; 8 nucleotides align to TRBD2. In germline, CDR1 is MNHNS, CDR2 SASEGT. The J segment lost 7 bases and the V segment lost 7 bases, leaving 9 bases of the junction unmatched. The CDR3 loop spans 14 amino acids. The CDR3 DNA is TGTGCCAGCAATAACGGGGGGGCATATAATGAGCAGTTCTTC. Translation: CASNNGGAYNEQFF.

This clonotype has ten or more counts. The V gene is TRBV3-1, the J gene TRBJ2-5, with TRBD2 identical over 7 bases. Looked up from germline, CDR1 is LGHDT and CDR2 is YNNKEL (reference sequence). V gave up 3 bases and J gave up 1 base; unmatched junction bases: 2. This CDR3 is built from 14 residues. The CDR3 loop is CASSHLAGQETQYF. As DNA, the CDR3 is TGTGCCAGCAGCCATTTAGCGGGCCAAGAGACCCAGTACTTC.

At least ten counts were recorded for this clonotype. This rearrangement joins TRBV20-1 to TRBJ1-1; D is unclear. Trimming removed 2 bases at V and 2 bases at J, with 9 bases between. CDR1 and CDR2 (germline): DFQATT, SNEGSKA (reference sequence). The CDR3 has 13 amino acids. The CDR3 is CSARPRGNTEAFF. In DNA form, the CDR3 reads TGCAGTGCTAGACCCCGTGGAAACACTGAAGCTTTCTTT.

This clonotype showed up just a few times. The rearrangement joins TRBV6-2 or TRBV6-3 to TRBJ2-2; D not certain. Germline CDR1 reads MNHEY; CDR2 reads SVGEGT. Trimming shortened V by 2 bases and J by 4 bases, and 11 bases separated the two germline ends. The CDR3 contains 15 residues. The CDR3: CASSYEAQTTGELFF. DNA of the CDR3: TGTGCCAGCAGTTACGAGGCCCAAACCACCGGGGAGCTGTTTTTT.

This clonotype appeared many times. This chain joins TRBV28 and TRBJ2-6; tentative D call: TRBD1 (6 bases). Trimming stripped 4 bases from V and 7 bases from J, with 23 bases between. The germline V gene has CDR1 MDHEN and CDR2 SYDVKM. CDR3 size: 18 residues. This CDR3 is CASSSGLGLTGTANVLTF. The CDR3 DNA sequence: TGTGCCAGCAGTTCCGGGCTGGGCCTAACGGGGACAGCCAACGTCCTGACTTTC.

This clonotype has a handful of counts. The chain employs TRBV20-1 and TRBJ2-2; TRBD1 agrees at 7 bases. V lost 3 bases to trimming and J lost 5 bases; unmatched junction nucleotides: 6. Germline V CDR1 and CDR2: DFQATT, SNEGSKA (reference sequence). CDR3 length: 14 amino acids. This CDR3 is CSASEGAGTGELFF. The CDR3 nucleotides read TGCAGTGCTAGCGAGGGGGCCGGAACCGGGGAGCTGTTTTTT.